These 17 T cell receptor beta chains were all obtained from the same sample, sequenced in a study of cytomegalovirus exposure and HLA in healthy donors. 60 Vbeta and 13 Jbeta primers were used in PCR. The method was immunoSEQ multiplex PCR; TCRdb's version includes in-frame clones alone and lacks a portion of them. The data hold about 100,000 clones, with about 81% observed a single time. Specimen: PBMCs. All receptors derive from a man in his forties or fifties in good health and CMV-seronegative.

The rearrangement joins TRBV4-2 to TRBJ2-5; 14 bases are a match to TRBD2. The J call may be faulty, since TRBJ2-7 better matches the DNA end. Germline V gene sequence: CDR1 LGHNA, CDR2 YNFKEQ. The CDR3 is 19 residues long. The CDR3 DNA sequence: TGTGCCAGCAGCCAAGATCTTCGACTAGCGGGAGGGAGCTCCTACGAGCAGTACTTC. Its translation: CASSQDLRLAGGSSYEQYF.

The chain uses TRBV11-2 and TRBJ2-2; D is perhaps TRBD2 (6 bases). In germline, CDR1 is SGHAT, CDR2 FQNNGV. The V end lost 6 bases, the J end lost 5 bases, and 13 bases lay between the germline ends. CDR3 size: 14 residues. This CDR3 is CASRQEGRTGELFF. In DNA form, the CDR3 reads TGTGCCAGCAGGCAGGAGGGAAGGACCGGGGAGCTGTTTTTT.

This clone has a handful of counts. CDR3 in amino acids: CASSSNRGGNEKLFF. The DNA for the CDR3 is TGTGCCAGCAGCTCTAACAGGGGTGGTAATGAAAAACTGTTTTTT. J is TRBJ1-4 and V is TRBV5-4; 7 bases are a match to TRBD1. The V segment lost 3 bases and the J segment 4 bases; nucleotides outside the gene matches: 6. The CDR3 is made up of 15 amino acids. CDR1 and CDR2 (germline): SGHNT, YYREEE (reference sequence). The full variable domain, completed using reference TRBV5-4 and TRBJ1-4, is ETGVTQSPTHLIKTRGQQVTLRCSSQSGHNTVSWYQQALGQGPQFIFQYYREEENGRGNFPPRFSGLQFPNYSSELNVNALELDDSALYLCASSSNRGGNEKLFFGSGTQLSVL.

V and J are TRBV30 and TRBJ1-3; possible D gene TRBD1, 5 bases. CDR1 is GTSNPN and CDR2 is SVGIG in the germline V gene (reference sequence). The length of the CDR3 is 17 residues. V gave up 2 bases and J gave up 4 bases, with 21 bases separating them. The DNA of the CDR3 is TGTGCCTGGAGTTTGTACCTGTCTGGGGGGAAAGGAAACACCATATATTTT. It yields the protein CAWSLYLSGGKGNTIYF.

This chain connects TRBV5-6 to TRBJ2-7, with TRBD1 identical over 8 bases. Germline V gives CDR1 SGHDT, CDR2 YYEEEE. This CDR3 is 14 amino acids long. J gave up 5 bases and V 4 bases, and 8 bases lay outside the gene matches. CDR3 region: CASSQWTGSNEQYF. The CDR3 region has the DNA TGTGCCAGCAGCCAATGGACAGGGTCTAACGAGCAGTACTTC.

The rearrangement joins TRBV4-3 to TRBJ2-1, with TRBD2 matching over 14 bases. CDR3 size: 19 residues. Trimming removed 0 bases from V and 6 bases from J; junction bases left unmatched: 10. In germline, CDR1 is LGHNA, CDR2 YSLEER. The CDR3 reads CASSQDRRKTSGRANEQFF. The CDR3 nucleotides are TGCGCCAGCAGCCAAGATCGAAGGAAGACTAGCGGGAGGGCCAATGAGCAGTTCTTC.

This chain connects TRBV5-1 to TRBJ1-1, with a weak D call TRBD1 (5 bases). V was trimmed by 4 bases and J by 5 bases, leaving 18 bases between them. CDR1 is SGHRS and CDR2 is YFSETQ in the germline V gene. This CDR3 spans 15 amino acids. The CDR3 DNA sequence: TGCGCCAGCAGCCCCTTGGGGGGGGAACAAACTGAAGCTTTCTTT. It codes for CASSPLGGEQTEAFF.

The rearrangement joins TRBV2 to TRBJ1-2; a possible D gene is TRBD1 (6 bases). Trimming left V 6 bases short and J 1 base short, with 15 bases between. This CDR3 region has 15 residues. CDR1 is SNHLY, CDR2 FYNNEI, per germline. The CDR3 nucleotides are TGTGCCAGCAGGGCGGACAGCTCCCTTAACTATGGCTACACCTTC. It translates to CASRADSSLNYGYTF.

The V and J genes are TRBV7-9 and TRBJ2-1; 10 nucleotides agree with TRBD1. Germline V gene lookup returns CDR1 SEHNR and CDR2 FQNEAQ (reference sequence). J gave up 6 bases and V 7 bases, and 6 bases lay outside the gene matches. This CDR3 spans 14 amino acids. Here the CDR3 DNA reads TGTGCCAGCACTTCGGGACAGGGGAGCAATGAGCAGTTCTTC. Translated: CASTSGQGSNEQFF. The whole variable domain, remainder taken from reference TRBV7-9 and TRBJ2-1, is DTGVSQNPRHKITKRGQNVTFRCDPISEHNRLYWYRQTLGQGPEFLTYFQNEAQLEKSRLLSDRFSAERPKGSFSTLEIQRTEQGDSAMYLCASTSGQGSNEQFFGPGTRLTVL.

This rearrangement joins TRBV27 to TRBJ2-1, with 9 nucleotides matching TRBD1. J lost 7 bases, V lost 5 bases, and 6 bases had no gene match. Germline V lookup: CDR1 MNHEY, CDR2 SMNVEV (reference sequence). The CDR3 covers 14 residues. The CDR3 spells CASSRTGAQNEQFF. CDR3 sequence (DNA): TGTGCCAGCAGTCGGACAGGGGCCCAGAATGAGCAGTTCTTC.

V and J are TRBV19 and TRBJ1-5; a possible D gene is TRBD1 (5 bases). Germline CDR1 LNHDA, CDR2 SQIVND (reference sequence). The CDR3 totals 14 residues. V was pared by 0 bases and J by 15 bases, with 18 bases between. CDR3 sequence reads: CASSIEVGTGERHF. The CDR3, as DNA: TGTGCCAGTAGTATAGAGGTTGGGACGGGAGAAAGGCATTTT. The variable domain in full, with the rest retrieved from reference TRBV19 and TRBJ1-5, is DGGITQSPKYLFRKEGQNVTLSCEQNLNHDAMYWYRQDPGQGLRLIYYSQIVNDFQKGDIAEGYSVSREKKESFPLTVTSAQKNPTAFYLCASSIEVGTGERHFGDGTRLSIL.

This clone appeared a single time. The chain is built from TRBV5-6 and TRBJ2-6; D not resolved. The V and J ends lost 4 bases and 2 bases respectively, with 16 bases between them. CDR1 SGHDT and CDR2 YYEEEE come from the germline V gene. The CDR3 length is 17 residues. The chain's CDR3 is CASSRRPGRAGANVLTF. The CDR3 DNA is TGTGCCAGCAGCCGAAGGCCAGGTCGAGCTGGGGCCAACGTCCTGACTTTC.

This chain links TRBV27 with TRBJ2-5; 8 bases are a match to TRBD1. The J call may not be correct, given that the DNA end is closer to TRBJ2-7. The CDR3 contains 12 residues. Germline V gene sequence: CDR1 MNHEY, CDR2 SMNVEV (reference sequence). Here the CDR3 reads CASRTGGYEQYF. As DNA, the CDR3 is TGTGCCAGCCGTACAGGGGGCTACGAGCAGTACTTC.

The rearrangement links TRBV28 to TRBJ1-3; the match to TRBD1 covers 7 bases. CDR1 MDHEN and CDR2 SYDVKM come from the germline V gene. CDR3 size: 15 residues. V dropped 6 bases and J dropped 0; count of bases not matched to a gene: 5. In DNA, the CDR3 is TGTGCCAGCAGGTTGGGGACAGTCTCTGGAAACACCATATATTTT. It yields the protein CASRLGTVSGNTIYF.

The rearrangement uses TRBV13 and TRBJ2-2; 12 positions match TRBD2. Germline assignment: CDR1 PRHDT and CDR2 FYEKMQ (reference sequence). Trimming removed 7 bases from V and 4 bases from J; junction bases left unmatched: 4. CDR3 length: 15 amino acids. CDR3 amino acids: CASTVLAGGTGELFF. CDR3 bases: TGTGCCAGCACCGTACTAGCGGGAGGCACCGGGGAGCTGTTTTTT.

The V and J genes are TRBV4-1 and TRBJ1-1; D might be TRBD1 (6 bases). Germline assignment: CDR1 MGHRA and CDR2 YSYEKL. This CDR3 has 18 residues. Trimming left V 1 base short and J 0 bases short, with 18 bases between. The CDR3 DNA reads TGCGCCAGCAGCCAAGTCCTAGTCGCGGGGGGCATGAACACTGAAGCTTTCTTT. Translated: CASSQVLVAGGMNTEAFF.

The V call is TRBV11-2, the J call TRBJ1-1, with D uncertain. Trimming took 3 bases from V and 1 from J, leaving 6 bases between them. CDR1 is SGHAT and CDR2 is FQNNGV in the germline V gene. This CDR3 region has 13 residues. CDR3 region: CASSFTQNTEAFF. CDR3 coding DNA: TGTGCCAGCAGCTTCACACAGAACACTGAAGCTTTCTTT.